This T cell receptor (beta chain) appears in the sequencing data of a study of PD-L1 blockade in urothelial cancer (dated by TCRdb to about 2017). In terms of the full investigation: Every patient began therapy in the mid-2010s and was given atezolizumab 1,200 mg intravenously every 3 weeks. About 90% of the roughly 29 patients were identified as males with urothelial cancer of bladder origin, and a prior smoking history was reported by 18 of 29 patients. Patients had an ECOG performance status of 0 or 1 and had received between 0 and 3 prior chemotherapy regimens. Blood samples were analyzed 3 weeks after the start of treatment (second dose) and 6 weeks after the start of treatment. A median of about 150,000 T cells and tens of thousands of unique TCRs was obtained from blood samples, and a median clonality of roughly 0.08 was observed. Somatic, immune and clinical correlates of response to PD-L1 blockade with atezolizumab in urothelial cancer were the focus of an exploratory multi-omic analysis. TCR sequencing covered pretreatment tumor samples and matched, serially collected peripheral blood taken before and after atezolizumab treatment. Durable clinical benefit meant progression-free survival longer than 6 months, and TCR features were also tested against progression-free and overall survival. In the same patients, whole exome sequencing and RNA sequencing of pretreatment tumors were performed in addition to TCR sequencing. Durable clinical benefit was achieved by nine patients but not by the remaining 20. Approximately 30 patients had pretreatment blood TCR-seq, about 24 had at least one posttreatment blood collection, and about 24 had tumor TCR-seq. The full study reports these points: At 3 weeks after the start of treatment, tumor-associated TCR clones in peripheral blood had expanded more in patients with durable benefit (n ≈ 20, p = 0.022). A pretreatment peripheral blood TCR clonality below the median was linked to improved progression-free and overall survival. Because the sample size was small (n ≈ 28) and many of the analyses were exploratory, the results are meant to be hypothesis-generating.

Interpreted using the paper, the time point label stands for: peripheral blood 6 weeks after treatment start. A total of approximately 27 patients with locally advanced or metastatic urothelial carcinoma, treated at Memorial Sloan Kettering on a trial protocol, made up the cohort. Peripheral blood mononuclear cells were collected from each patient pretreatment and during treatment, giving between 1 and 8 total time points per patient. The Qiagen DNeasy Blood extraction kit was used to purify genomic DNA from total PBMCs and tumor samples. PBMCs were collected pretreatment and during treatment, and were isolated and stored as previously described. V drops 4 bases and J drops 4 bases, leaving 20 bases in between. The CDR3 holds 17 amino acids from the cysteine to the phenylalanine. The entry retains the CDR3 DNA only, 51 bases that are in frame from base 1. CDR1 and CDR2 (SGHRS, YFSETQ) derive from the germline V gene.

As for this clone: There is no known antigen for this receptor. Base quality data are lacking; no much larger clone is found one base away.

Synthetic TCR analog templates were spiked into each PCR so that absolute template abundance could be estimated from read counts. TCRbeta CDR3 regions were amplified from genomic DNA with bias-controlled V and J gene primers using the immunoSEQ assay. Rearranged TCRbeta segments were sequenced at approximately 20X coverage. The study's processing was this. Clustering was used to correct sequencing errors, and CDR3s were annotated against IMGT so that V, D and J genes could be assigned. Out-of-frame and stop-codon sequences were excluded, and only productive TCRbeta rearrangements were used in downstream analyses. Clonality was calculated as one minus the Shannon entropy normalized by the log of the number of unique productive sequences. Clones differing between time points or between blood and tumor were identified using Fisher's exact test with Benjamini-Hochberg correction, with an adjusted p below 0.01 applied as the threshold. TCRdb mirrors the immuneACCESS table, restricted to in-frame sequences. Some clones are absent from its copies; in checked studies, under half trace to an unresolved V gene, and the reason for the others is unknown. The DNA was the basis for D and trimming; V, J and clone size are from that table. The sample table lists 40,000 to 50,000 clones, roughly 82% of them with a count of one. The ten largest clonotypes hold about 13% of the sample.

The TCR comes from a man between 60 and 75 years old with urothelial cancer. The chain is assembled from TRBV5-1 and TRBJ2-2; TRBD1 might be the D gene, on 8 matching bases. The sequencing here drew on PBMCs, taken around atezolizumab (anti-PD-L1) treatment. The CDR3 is CASSGGAGGAGTGELFF. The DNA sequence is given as TGCGCCAGCAGCGGGGGGGCAGGGGGCGCCGGCACCGGGGAGCTGTTTTTT.